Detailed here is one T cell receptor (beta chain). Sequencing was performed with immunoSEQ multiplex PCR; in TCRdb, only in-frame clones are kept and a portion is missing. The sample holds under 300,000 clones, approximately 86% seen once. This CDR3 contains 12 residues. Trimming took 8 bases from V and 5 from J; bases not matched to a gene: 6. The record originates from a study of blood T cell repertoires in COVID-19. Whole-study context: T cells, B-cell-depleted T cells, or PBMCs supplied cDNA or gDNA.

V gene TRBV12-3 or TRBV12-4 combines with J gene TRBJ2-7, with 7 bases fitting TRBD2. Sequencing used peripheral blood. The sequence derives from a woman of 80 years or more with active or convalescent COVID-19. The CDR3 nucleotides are TGTGCCAGCCGGGACTATGAGAACGAGCAGTACTTC. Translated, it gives CASRDYENEQYF.